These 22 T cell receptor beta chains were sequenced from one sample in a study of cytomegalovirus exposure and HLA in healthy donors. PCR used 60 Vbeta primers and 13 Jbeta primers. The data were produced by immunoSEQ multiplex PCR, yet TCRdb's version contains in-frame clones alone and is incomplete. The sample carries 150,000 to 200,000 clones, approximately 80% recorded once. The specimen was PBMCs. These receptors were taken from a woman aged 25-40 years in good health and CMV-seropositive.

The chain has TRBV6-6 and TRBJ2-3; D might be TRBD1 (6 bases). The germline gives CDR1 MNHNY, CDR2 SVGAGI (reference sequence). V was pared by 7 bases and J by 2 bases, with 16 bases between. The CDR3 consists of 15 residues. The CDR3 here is CASTIITGTTDTQYF. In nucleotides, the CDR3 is TGTGCCAGCACTATCATTACAGGGACCACAGATACGCAGTATTTT.

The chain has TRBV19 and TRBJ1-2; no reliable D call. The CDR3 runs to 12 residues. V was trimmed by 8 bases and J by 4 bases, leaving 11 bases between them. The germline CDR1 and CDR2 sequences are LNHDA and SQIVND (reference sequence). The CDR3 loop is CASPQRFYGYTF. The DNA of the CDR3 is TGTGCCAGTCCTCAGCGATTCTATGGCTACACCTTC.

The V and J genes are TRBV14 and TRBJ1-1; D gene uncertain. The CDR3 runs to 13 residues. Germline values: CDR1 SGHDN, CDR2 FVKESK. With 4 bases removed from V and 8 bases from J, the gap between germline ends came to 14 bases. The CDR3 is CASSPLGRAEAFF. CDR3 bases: TGTGCCAGCAGCCCCCTCGGGAGGGCAGAAGCTTTCTTT.

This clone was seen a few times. The CDR3 reads CASSLGTSGGGHIQYF. CDR3 DNA sequence: TGTGCCAGCAGTTTAGGAACCAGCGGAGGAGGTCACATTCAGTACTTC. The chain joins TRBV28 to TRBJ2-4, with D perhaps matching TRBD2 (5 bases). This CDR3 spans 16 amino acids. V gave up 2 bases and J gave up 8 bases, with 19 bases separating them. CDR1 and CDR2 (germline): MDHEN, SYDVKM.

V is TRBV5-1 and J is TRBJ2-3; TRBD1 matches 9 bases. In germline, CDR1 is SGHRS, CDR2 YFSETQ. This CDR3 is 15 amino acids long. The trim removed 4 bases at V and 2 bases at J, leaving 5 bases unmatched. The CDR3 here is CASSAQGALTDTQYF. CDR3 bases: TGCGCCAGCAGCGCACAGGGGGCCCTCACAGATACGCAGTATTTT. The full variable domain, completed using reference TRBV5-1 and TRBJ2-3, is KAGVTQTPRYLIKTRGQQVTLSCSPISGHRSVSWYQQTPGQGLQFLFEYFSETQRNKGNFPGRFSGRQFSNSRSEMNVSTLELGDSALYLCASSAQGALTDTQYFGPGTRLTVL.

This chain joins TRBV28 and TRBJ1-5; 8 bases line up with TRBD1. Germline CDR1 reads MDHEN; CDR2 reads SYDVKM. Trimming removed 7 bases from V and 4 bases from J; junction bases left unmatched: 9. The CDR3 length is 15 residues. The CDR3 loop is CASTVDRAFNQPQHF. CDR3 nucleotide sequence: TGTGCCAGCACCGTGGACAGGGCCTTTAATCAGCCCCAGCATTTT.

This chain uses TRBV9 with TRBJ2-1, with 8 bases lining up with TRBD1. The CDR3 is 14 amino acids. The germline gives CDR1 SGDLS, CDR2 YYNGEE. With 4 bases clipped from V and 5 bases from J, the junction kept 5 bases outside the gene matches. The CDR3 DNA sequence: TGTGCCAGCAGCTCCTACAGGGGGAACAATGAGCAGTTCTTC. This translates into CASSSYRGNNEQFF. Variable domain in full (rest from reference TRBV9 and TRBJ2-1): DSGVTQTPKHLITATGQRVTLRCSPRSGDLSVYWYQQSLDQGLQFLIQYYNGEERAKGNILERFSAQQFPDLHSELNLSSLELGDSALYFCASSSYRGNNEQFFGPGTRLTVL.

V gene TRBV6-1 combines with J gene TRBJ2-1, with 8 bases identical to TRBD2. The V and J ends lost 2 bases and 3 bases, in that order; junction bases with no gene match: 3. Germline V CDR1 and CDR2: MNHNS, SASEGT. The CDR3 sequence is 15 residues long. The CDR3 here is CASSEQSGSYNEQFF. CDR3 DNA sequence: TGTGCCAGCAGTGAACAAAGCGGGAGCTACAATGAGCAGTTCTTC.

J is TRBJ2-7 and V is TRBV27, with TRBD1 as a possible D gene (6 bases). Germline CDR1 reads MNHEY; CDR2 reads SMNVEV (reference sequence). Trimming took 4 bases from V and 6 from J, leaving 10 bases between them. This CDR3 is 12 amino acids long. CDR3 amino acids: CASSYGQSEQYF. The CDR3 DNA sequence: TGTGCCAGCAGTTATGGACAGTCCGAGCAGTACTTC.

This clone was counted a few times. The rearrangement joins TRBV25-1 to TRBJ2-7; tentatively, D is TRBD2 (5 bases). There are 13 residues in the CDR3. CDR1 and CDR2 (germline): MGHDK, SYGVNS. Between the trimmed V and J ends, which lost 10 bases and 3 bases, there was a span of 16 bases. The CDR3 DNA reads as TGTGCCACCCAGGCGGGCTTTATCTACGAGCAGTACTTC. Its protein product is CATQAGFIYEQYF.

The CDR3: CATSRGGGEETQYF. CDR3 in DNA: TGTGCCACCAGCAGGGGAGGTGGGGAAGAGACCCAGTACTTC. The chain has TRBV15 and TRBJ2-5, with D possibly being TRBD2 (6 bases). Trimming cost V 3 bases and J 3 bases, with 11 bases left between them. Germline CDR1 and CDR2: LNHNV and YYDKDF (reference sequence). CDR3 length equals 14 residues.

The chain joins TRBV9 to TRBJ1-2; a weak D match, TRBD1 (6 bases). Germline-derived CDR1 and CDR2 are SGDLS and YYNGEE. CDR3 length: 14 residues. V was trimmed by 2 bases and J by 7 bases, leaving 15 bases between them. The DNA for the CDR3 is TGTGCCAGCAGCGTCTCCACAGGGTCGGGTGGCTACACCTTC. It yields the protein CASSVSTGSGGYTF.

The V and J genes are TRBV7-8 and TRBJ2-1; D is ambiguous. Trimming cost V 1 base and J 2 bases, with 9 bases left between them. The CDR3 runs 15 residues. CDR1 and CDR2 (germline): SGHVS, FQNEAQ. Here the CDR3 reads CASSLGGNAYNEQFF. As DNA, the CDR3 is TGTGCCAGCAGCTTAGGTGGCAACGCCTACAATGAGCAGTTCTTC.

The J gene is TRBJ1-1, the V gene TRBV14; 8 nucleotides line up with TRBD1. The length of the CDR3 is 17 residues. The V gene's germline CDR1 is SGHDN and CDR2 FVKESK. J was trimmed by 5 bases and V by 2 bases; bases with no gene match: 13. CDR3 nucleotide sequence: TGTGCCAGCAGCCAATTTTTCTCAGGACAGGGAGGTACTGAAGCTTTCTTT. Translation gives CASSQFFSGQGGTEAFF.

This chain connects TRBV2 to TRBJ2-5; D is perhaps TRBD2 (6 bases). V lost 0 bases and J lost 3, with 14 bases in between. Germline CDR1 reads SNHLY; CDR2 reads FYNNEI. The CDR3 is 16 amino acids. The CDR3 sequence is CASSEARGVFEETQYF. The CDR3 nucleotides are TGTGCCAGCAGTGAAGCGCGGGGTGTTTTCGAAGAGACCCAGTACTTC.

CDR3: CASSQSRVEQFF. DNA of the CDR3: TGCGCCAGCAGCCAATCTAGAGTTGAGCAGTTCTTC. V and J are TRBV4-1 and TRBJ2-1, with D unresolved. V gave up 2 bases and J gave up 9 bases, with 8 bases separating them. This CDR3 is built from 12 residues. Germline V lookup: CDR1 MGHRA, CDR2 YSYEKL.

The CDR3 sequence: CATQRTASNYGYTF. For the CDR3, the DNA is TGTGCCACCCAGCGGACAGCTTCTAACTATGGCTACACCTTC. The rearrangement uses TRBV6-5 and TRBJ1-2; D possibly corresponds to TRBD1 (6 bases). In germline, CDR1 is MNHEY, CDR2 SVGAGI. This CDR3 comprises 14 residues. V was trimmed by 10 bases and J by 0 bases, leaving 15 bases between them.

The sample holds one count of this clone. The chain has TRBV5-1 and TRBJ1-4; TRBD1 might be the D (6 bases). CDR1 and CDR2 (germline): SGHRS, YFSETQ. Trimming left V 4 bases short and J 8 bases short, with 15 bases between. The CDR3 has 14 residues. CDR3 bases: TGCGCCAGCAGCGTCTCCGGGACACCGGAAAAACTGTTTTTT. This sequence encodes CASSVSGTPEKLFF.

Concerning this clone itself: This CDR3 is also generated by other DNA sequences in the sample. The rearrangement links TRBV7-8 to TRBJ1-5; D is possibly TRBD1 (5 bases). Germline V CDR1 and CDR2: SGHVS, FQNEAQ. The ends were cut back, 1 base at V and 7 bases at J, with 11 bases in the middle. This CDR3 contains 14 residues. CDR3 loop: CASSLGGGGQPQHF. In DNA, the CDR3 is TGTGCCAGCAGCTTAGGCGGGGGAGGACAGCCCCAGCATTTT.

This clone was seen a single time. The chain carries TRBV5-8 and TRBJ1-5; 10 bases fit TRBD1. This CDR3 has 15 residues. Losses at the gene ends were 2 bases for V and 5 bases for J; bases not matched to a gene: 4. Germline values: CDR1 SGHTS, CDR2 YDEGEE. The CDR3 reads CASSLGQGEHQPQHF. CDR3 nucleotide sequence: TGTGCCAGCAGCTTAGGACAGGGGGAACATCAGCCCCAGCATTTT.

The CDR3 here is CASSPTPTPGGDEQYF. For the CDR3, the DNA is TGTGCCAGCTCACCCACCCCCACGCCTGGGGGGGACGAGCAGTACTTC. The V and J genes are TRBV18 and TRBJ2-7; 7 bases align to TRBD2. This CDR3 spans 16 amino acids. Trimming cost V 3 bases and J 5 bases; bases outside gene matches: 13. From germline, CDR1 is KGHSH and CDR2 LQKENI.

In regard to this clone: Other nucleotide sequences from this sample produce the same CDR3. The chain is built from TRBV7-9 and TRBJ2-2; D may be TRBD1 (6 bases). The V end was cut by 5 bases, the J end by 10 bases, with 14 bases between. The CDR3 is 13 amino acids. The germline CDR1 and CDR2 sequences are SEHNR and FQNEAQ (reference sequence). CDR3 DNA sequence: TGTGCCAGCAGCGGAAACAGGGCAGCGGAGCTGTTTTTT. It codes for CASSGNRAAELFF.